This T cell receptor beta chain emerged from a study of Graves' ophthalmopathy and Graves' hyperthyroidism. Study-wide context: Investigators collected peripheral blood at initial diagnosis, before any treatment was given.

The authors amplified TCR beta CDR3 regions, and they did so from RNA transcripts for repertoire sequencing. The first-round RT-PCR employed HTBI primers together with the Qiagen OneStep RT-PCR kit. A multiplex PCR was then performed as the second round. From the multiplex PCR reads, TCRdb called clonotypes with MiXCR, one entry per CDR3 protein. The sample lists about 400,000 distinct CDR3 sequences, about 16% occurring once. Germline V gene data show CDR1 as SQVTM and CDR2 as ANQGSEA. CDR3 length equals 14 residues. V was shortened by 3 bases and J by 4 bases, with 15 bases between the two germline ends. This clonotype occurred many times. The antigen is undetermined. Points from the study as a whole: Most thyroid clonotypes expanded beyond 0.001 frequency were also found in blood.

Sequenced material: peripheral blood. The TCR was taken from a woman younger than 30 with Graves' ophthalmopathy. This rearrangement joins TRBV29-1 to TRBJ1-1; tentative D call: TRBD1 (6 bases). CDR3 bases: TGCAGCGTTGAGGTCCAGGGGTTCATCACTGAAGCTTTCTTT. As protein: CSVEVQGFITEAFF.